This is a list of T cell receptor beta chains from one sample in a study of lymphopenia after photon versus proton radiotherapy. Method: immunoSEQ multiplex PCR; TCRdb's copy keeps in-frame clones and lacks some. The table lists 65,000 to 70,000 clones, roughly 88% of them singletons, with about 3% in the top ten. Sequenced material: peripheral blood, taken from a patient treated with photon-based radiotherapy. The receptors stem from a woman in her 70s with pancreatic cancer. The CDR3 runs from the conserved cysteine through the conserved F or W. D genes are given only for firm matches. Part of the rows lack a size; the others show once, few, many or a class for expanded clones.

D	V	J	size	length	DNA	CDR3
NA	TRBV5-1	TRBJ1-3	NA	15	TGCGCCAGCAGCTTGGCGGGGAGCTCTGGAAACACCATATATTTT	CASSLAGSSGNTIYF
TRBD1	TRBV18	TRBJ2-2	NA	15	TGTGCCAGCTCACTAAACGGACAGGTGACCGGGGAGCTGTTTTTT	CASSLNGQVTGELFF
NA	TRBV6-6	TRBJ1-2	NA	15	TGTGCCAGCAGTTACTCGCGGGGGGCGGGCTATGGCTACACCTTC	CASSYSRGAGYGYTF
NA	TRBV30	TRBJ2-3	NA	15	TGTGCCTGGAGCCCTCAGGGCTGGAGCACAGATACGCAGTATTTT	CAWSPQGWSTDTQYF
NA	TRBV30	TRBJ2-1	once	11	TGTGCCTGGAGTGTCCTCAATGAGCAGTTCTTC	CAWSVLNEQFF
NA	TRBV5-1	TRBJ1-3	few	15	TGCGCCAGCAGCCTACAGGGTAGTTCTGGAAACACCATATATTTT	CASSLQGSSGNTIYF
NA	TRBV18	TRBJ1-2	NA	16	TGTGCCAGCTCTCTCGACAGGCCCCCGGGGAACTATGGCTACACCTTC	CASSLDRPPGNYGYTF
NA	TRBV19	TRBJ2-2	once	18	TGTGCCAGTAGTCCGCTCAGTTTTGGGAGACGGGGCACCGGGGAGCTGTTTTTT	CASSPLSFGRRGTGELFF
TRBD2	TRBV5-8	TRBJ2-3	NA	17	TGTGCCAGCAGCTTGGGGTCGACTAGCGGGTTCACAGATACGCAGTATTTT	CASSLGSTSGFTDTQYF
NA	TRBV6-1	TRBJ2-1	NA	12	TGTGCCAGCATCCAGAGGTGGAATGAGCAGTTCTTC	CASIQRWNEQFF
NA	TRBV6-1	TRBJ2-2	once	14	TGTGCCAGCACCCGACAGACGAACACCGGGGAGCTGTTTTTT	CASTRQTNTGELFF
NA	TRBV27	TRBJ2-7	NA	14	TGTGCCAGCAGTCCCCAACGTTTTAGCGGCGAGCAGTACTTC	CASSPQRFSGEQYF
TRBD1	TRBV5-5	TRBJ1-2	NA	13	TGTGCCAGCAGCGATGACAGGGCTTACGGCTACACCTTC	CASSDDRAYGYTF
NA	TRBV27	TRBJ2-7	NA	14	TGTGCCAGCCAGAACGCGGGACAGAACTACGAGCAGTACTTC	CASQNAGQNYEQYF
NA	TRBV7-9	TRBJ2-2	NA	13	TGTGCCAGCAGCTCGTGGGAGGACGGGGAGCTGTTTTTT	CASSSWEDGELFF
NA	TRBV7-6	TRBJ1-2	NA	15	TGTGCCAGCAGCTTGCTAGAGGCCAGGGGTGGTGGCTACACCTTC	CASSLLEARGGGYTF
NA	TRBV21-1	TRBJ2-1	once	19	TGTGCCAGCAGCAGGGGCCCCGCGACTAGCGGGAGTTCCTACAATGAGCAGTTCTTC	CASSRGPATSGSSYNEQFF
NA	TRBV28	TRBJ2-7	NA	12	TGTGCCAGCAGTTTATTGTACTACGAGCAGTACTTC	CASSLLYYEQYF
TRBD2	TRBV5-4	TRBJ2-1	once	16	TGTGCCAGCAGCACTTGGACTAGCGGGTACTACAATGAGCAGTTCTTC	CASSTWTSGYYNEQFF
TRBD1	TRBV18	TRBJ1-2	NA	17	TGTGCCAGCTCACCGGGGTCAGGGGGTACCTCTAACTATGGCTACACCTTC	CASSPGSGGTSNYGYTF
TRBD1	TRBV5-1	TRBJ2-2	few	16	TGCGCCAGCAGCCCTGCTGGACAGGGGGCGCAGGGGGAGCTGTTTTTT	CASSPAGQGAQGELFF
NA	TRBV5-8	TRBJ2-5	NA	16	TGTGCCAGCAGCTATGAATCGGGGAATGTGATAGAGACCCAGTACTTC	CASSYESGNVIETQYF
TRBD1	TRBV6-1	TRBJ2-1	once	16	TGTGCCAGCAGTGTCCTGACAGGGGGGACCCACAATGAGCAGTTCTTC	CASSVLTGGTHNEQFF
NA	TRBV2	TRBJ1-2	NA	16	TGTGCCAGCAGTGAACAGGGAGCAGGGCCGAACTATGGCTACACCTTC	CASSEQGAGPNYGYTF
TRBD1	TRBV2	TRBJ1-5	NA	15	TGTGCCAGCAGTAGAGACAGGGGAATAAATCAGCCCCAGCATTTT	CASSRDRGINQPQHF
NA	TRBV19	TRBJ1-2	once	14	TGTGCCAGTAGTGTCCCCGGGACTCGGGATGGCTACACCTTC	CASSVPGTRDGYTF
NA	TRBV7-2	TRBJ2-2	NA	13	TGTGCCAGCAGCTTACTAACCCCCGGGGAGCTGTTTTTT	CASSLLTPGELFF
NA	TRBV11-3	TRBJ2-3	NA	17	TGTGCCAGCAGCACGCTCAGGGGAGGGAGGTGGACAGATACGCAGTATTTT	CASSTLRGGRWTDTQYF
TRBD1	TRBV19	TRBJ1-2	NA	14	TGTGCCAGTAATCAGGGGGCGCCTGACTATGGCTACACCTTC	CASNQGAPDYGYTF
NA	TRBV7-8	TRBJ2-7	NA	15	TGTGCCAGCAGCCCGAACGGAGCGGCAGACTACGAGCAGTACTTC	CASSPNGAADYEQYF
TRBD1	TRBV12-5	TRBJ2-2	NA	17	TGTGCTAGTGGTTTGGTACCTTGGCAGGGGGCGTCCGGGGAGCTGTTTTTT	CASGLVPWQGASGELFF
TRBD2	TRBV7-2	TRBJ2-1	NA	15	TGTGCCAGCAGCCGCAGCGGGAATCGTTACAATGAGCAGTTCTTC	CASSRSGNRYNEQFF
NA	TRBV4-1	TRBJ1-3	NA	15	TGCGCCAGCAGCCAAGGTAGGGGGACCGGAAACACCATATATTTT	CASSQGRGTGNTIYF
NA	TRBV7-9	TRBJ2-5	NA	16	TGTGCCAGCAGCTTAAGTCGGCAGGGAGAGTTAGAGACCCAGTACTTC	CASSLSRQGELETQYF
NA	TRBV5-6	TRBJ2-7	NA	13	TGTGCCAGCAGCTTCGCGGCGTCCTACGAGCAGTACTTC	CASSFAASYEQYF
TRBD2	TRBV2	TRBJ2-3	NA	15	TGTGCCAGCAGTGGGACTAGCGGGAGGGGAGATACGCAGTATTTT	CASSGTSGRGDTQYF
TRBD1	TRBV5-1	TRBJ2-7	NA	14	TGCGCCAGCAGCACCGGGACAGGGTCCTACGAGCAGTACTTC	CASSTGTGSYEQYF
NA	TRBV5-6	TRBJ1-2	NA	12	TGTGCCAGCAGCTTGGGATTGGGGGGCTACACCTTC	CASSLGLGGYTF
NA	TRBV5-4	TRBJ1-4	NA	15	TGTGCCAGCAGCTTGACAGGGAGATCGGATGAAAAACTGTTTTTT	CASSLTGRSDEKLFF
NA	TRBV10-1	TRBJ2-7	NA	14	TGCGCCAGCAGGGGAGGGGGGGGTTCTACCGAGCAGTACTTC	CASRGGGGSTEQYF
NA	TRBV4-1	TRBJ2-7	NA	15	TGCGCCAGCAGCCAAGATGCCCGTTTCAGGTCCGAGCAGTACTTC	CASSQDARFRSEQYF
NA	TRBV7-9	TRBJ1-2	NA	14	TGTGCCAGCAGCTTGGGGGGGAACAACTATGGCTACACCTTC	CASSLGGNNYGYTF
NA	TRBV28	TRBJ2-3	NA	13	TGTGCCAGCAGTCCGAACGTGGTTCTACCGGCGTATTTT	CASSPNVVLPAYF
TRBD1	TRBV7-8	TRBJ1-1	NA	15	TGTGCCAGCAGCTTACGGGACAGGGGAGGCACTGAAGCTTTCTTT	CASSLRDRGGTEAFF
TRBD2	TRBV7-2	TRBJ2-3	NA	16	TGTGCCAGCAGCAAGGAACTACTAGCGGGAACAGATACGCAGTATTTT	CASSKELLAGTDTQYF
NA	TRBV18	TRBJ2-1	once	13	TGTGCCAGCTCACCCCCCGGGGGCAATGGGCAGTTCTTC	CASSPPGGNGQFF
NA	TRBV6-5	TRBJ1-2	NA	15	TGTGCCAGCAGTTACGGGGCAGTAAGTTCCTATGGCTACACCTTC	CASSYGAVSSYGYTF
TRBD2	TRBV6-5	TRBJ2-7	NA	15	TGTGCCAGCAGTTACTCTAGTAGCGGGAACTACGAGCAGTACTTC	CASSYSSSGNYEQYF
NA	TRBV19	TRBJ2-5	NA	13	TGTGCCAGTAGTGCAGGGGCCGCGGAGACCCAGTACTTC	CASSAGAAETQYF
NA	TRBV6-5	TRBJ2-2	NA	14	TGTGCCAGCAGCACGCAGGGGGGATTGGGGGAGCTGTTTTTT	CASSTQGGLGELFF
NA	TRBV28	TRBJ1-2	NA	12	TGTGCCAGCAGTTCCCCCCTTGGTGGCTACACCTTC	CASSSPLGGYTF
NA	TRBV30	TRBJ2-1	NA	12	TGTGCCTGGAGTGTTGGGTTAAATGAGCAGTTCTTC	CAWSVGLNEQFF
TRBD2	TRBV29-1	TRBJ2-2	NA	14	TGCAGCGTTGGGCAGCGGGGAAACACCGGGGAGCTGTTTTTT	CSVGQRGNTGELFF
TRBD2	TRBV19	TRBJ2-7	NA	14	TGTGCCAGTAGTGAGACTAGCGGGAGACCCGAGCAGTACTTC	CASSETSGRPEQYF